One T cell receptor beta chain is described in this entry. These data are taken from a study of T cell responses to AZD1222 COVID-19 vaccine. TCRdb's table, derived via immunoSEQ multiplex PCR, lists solely in-frame clones and lacks some. This sample has around 120,000 clones; roughly 91% occur once, and the top ten carry 4% to 6%. Between the trimmed V and J ends, which lost 0 bases and 6 bases, there was a span of 9 bases. In germline, CDR1 is SGHRS, CDR2 YFSETQ. The CDR3 is 13 amino acids. This rearrangement joins TRBV5-1 to TRBJ2-5, with D tentatively TRBD1 or TRBD2 (5 bases each). The sequence was collected from an adult who received the AZD1222 COVID-19 vaccine. Sequences were derived from peripheral blood, sampled 28 days after the second AZD1222 dose. In DNA form, the CDR3 reads TGCGCCAGCAGCTTGGAGACGGGGCAGACCCAGTACTTC. Translation: CASSLETGQTQYF.